This TCR beta chain was obtained from a study of blood T cell repertoires in COVID-19. Study at large: The samples span acute and convalescent COVID-19 from the United States, Italy and Spain.

Per the study methods: Estimation of nucleated cell counts relied on the amplification of reference gene primers. The repertoire was sequenced with immunoSEQ multiplex PCR; TCRdb's copy has only in-frame clones and lacks some. V, J and clone size derive from that table, while D and trimming were established from the DNA sequence. The sample holds some 270,000 clones, 80% to 85% seen once. Participants were aged roughly 18 to 90 years from some 24 US areas. Clinical history reported by participants formed the basis on which cohorts were assigned. Source material: PBMCs or T cells enriched from blood (not recorded which). This TCR was recovered from a man aged 50-59 years who had recovered from COVID-19.

In DNA form, the CDR3 reads TGTGCCAGCAGTTTCAAGGGAGCCTACGAGCAGTACTTC. This sequence encodes CASSFKGAYEQYF. The chain carries TRBV27 and TRBJ2-7, with TRBD2 as a possible D gene (5 bases). CDR1 is MNHEY, CDR2 SMNVEV, per germline (reference sequence). The length of the CDR3 is 13 residues. Trimming pared 3 bases from V and 2 bases from J, leaving 8 bases between.